This T cell receptor beta chain was sequenced for a study of shared clonotypes between healthy human individuals. Study outcomes and limitations: Shared clonotypes: about 5% naive CD4, about 3.5% naive CD8, about 2.5% memory CD4, roughly 0.4% memory CD8.

Healthy HIV-negative adults without recent acute infections or vaccinations served as donors. Looked up from germline, CDR1 is SGHRS and CDR2 is YFSETQ. The CDR3 has 16 residues. Trimming took 0 bases from V and 2 from J, leaving 14 bases between them. The study ran the assay at deep level. TCRdb's copy holds only in-frame clones and misses some; the assay was immunoSEQ multiplex PCR. The table records under 750,000 clones, 72% of them present only once. About this clone itself: Its antigen is unknown.

The chain uses TRBV5-1 and TRBJ2-5; possible D gene TRBD1, 6 bases. The origin of this receptor is a woman in her twenties or thirties in good health. Sequences were obtained from memory CD4+ T cells sorted from blood. Subset noted: CD45RA-negative fraction. CDR3 nucleotides: TGCGCCAGCAGCTTGGACCCAACAGGGAATCAAGAGACCCAGTACTTC. Amino acids: CASSLDPTGNQETQYF.